Ten or more counts support the clone carrying this T cell receptor (beta chain). Its antigen remains unidentified. These data originate in a study of T cells in Graves' hyperthyroidism and ophthalmopathy. Using RNA transcripts as the source, TCR beta CDR3 regions were amplified. When the TCR CDR3 underwent first-round RT-PCR, the HTBI primer set was used. MiXCR, applied by TCRdb to the multiplex PCR reads, yields one record per CDR3 protein. There are around 720,000 distinct CDR3 sequences in the sample; about 35% occur only once, and around a third lies in the top ten. This CDR3 is 12 amino acids long. The ends lost 8 bases at V and 3 bases at J; junction bases unmatched: 4. Study results and limitations: Ophthalmopathy was model-predicted a median about six months pre-onset.

This sequence was found in a woman between 35 and 50 years old with Graves' hyperthyroidism. Sequencing input: blood. J is TRBJ2-7 and V is TRBV12-3 or TRBV12-4; 7 bases match TRBD2. CDR3 coding DNA: TGTGCCAGCGGGAGGGGTGTCTACGAGCAGTACTTC. Protein: CASGRGVYEQYF.